The clone carrying this TCR beta chain was observed many times. The data derive from a study of early T cells in non-severe SARS-CoV-2 infection. The CDR3 covers 12 residues. CDR1 and CDR2 from the germline V gene are DFQATT and SNEGSKA (reference sequence). The V gene lost 2 bases and the J gene lost 2 bases, with 7 bases spanning the gap. Researchers attached unique molecular identifiers to individual cDNA molecules. Each CDR3 protein gets one entry after TCRdb re-called the 5' RACE reads with MiXCR. This sample has 45,000 or so distinct CDR3 sequences; almost 7.5% occur once, and the top ten carry 6.5% to 9.5%.

This receptor was taken from an adult who was a healthcare worker with PCR-confirmed SARS-CoV-2 infection or an uninfected control (not recorded which). This chain links TRBV20-1 with TRBJ2-7; D uncertain. Sequences were obtained from whole blood. CDR3 residues: CSARPAPYEQYF. In DNA, the CDR3 is TGCAGTGCTAGACCCGCCCCCTACGAGCAGTACTTC.